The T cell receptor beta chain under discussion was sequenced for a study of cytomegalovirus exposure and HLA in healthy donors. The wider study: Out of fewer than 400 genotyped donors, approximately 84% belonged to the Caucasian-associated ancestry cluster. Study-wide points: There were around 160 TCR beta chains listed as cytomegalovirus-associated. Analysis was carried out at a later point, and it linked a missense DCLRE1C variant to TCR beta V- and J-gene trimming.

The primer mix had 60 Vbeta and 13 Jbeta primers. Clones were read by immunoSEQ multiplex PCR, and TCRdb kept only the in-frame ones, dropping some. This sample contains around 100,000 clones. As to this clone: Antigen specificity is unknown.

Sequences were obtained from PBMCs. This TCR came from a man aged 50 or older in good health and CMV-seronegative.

CDR3 amino acids: CASGPKGQGNSPLHF. The CDR3 DNA follows: TGTGCTAGTGGTCCAAAGGGACAGGGAAATTCACCCCTCCACTTT. This chain connects TRBV12-5 to TRBJ1-6; 9 nucleotides match TRBD1. The CDR3 consists of 15 residues. The ends lost 5 bases at V and 7 bases at J; junction bases unmatched: 6. Per the germline V gene, CDR1 is LGHNT and CDR2 is FRNRAP.